Each of the 19 T cell receptor beta chains below was sequenced from the same sample in a study of T cell responses to AZD1222 COVID-19 vaccine. Data came from immunoSEQ multiplex PCR; TCRdb stores just in-frame clones and leaves some out. The sample lists 100,000 to 150,000 clones; about nine tenths were seen once. The sample in question was peripheral blood, obtained on day 0 of AZD1222 vaccination. The origin of the receptors is an adult in good health.

The chain carries TRBV27 and TRBJ2-3, with 13 bases matching TRBD2. Germline V CDR1 and CDR2: MNHEY, SMNVEV (reference sequence). The junction had 7 bases not matched to a gene; V was cut back by 10 bases and J by 0 bases. This CDR3 contains 16 residues. This chain's CDR3 is CATRTSGGPSTDTQYF. The CDR3 DNA is TGTGCCACCCGGACTAGCGGGGGCCCAAGCACAGATACGCAGTATTTT.

The chain couples TRBV11-3 to TRBJ2-2, with a tentative D call TRBD1 (5 bases). The CDR3 has 13 amino acids. Trimming removed 8 bases from V and 1 base from J, with 8 bases in between. Germline CDR1 reads SGHNT; CDR2 reads YENEEA. CDR3 protein: CASGTGNTGELFF. The CDR3, as DNA: TGTGCCAGCGGAACAGGGAACACCGGGGAGCTGTTTTTT. Together with reference TRBV11-3 and TRBJ2-2, the CDR3 gives the full variable domain: EAGVVQSPRYKIIEKKQPVAFWCNPISGHNTLYWYLQNLGQGPELLIRYENEEAVDDSQLPKDRFSAERLKGVDSTLKIQPAELGDSAVYLCASGTGNTGELFFGEGSRLTVL.

The chain is built from TRBV11-2 and TRBJ1-1; D is unclear. CDR1 and CDR2 (germline): SGHAT, FQNNGV. The CDR3 consists of 13 residues. Trimming cost V 2 bases and J 1 base, with 5 bases left between them. This chain's CDR3 is CASSLSRNTEAFF. In DNA, the CDR3 is TGTGCCAGCAGCTTATCCCGGAACACTGAAGCTTTCTTT.

J is TRBJ1-5 and V is TRBV19; D call uncertain. V lost 0 bases and J lost 6, with 18 bases in between. The germline V gene encodes CDR1 LNHDA and CDR2 SQIVND (reference sequence). CDR3 length: 17 residues. CDR3 in DNA: TGTGCCAGTAGTATAGATCAGAAACGTCAATCCAGTCAGCCCCAGCATTTT. It is translated as CASSIDQKRQSSQPQHF.

The rearrangement uses TRBV11-3 and TRBJ1-3, with D unclear. V gave up 8 bases and J gave up 0 bases, with 8 bases separating them. The CDR3 has 13 amino acids. CDR1 is SGHNT, CDR2 YENEEA, per germline. The CDR3 coding sequence is TGTGCCAGCTCTCGACTCTCTGGAAACACCATATATTTT. It specifies CASSRLSGNTIYF.

This clone occurred once. The CDR3 region has the DNA TGTGCCAGCAGTTCCCTGACTAGCGGGGTACTAATCTCACACACAGATACGCAGTATTTT. It is translated as CASSSLTSGVLISHTDTQYF. V is TRBV28 and J is TRBJ2-3, with 11 bases fitting TRBD2. After removal of 4 bases from V and 2 bases from J, the junction contained 17 bases not matched to a gene. CDR3 length: 20 amino acids. Germline V CDR1 and CDR2: MDHEN, SYDVKM.

The chain combines TRBV5-1 with TRBJ2-6; no definite D call. V was shortened by 4 bases and J by 2 bases, with 10 bases between the two germline ends. The CDR3 totals 15 residues. From germline, CDR1 is SGHRS and CDR2 YFSETQ. As DNA, the CDR3 is TGCGCCAGCAGCGGTAGGGTAGCTGGGGCCAACGTCCTGACTTTC. Translated, it gives CASSGRVAGANVLTF.

J is TRBJ1-1 and V is TRBV18, with 7 bases matching TRBD1. The CDR3 has 14 residues. Germline lookup yields CDR1 KGHSH and CDR2 LQKENI. Losses at the gene ends were 3 bases for V and 6 bases for J; bases not matched to a gene: 7. The CDR3 protein is CASSPRDRMPEAFF. The CDR3 DNA reads as TGTGCCAGCTCACCCCGGGACAGAATGCCTGAAGCTTTCTTT.

The V gene is TRBV9, the J gene TRBJ1-6; 7 bases line up with TRBD1. J gave up 5 bases and V 3 bases, and 5 bases lay outside the gene matches. The CDR3 is 15 amino acids. Germline V gives CDR1 SGDLS, CDR2 YYNGEE. The CDR3 coding sequence is TGTGCCAGCAGCGCGCAGGGGGTGAATAATTCACCCCTCCACTTT. Encoded protein: CASSAQGVNNSPLHF.

The rearrangement joins TRBV7-2 to TRBJ1-6, with D maybe TRBD1 (5 bases). Germline CDR1 reads SGHTA; CDR2 reads FQGNSA. The CDR3 covers 15 residues. Trimming pared 4 bases from V and 10 bases from J, leaving 17 bases between. The CDR3 sequence: CASSSGSREPSPLHF. CDR3 nucleotide sequence: TGTGCCAGCAGCTCCGGGAGCAGGGAGCCATCACCCCTCCACTTT.

The J gene is TRBJ2-7, the V gene TRBV2; TRBD2 aligns across 12 bases. The CDR3 has 14 amino acids. V lost 8 bases to trimming and J lost 4 bases; unmatched junction nucleotides: 6. Per germline, CDR1 SNHLY and CDR2 FYNNEI. For the CDR3, the DNA is TGTGCCAGCCGCGGACTAGCGGGACTTTACGAGCAGTACTTC. Its translation is CASRGLAGLYEQYF.

This clone has a single count. The chain joins TRBV28 to TRBJ1-6; D is perhaps TRBD1 (5 bases). CDR1 and CDR2 from the germline V gene are MDHEN and SYDVKM. The V end lost 3 bases, the J end lost 9 bases, and 6 bases lay between the germline ends. This CDR3 comprises 12 residues. This CDR3 is CASSLRGSPLHF. The CDR3 region has the DNA TGTGCCAGCAGTTTGAGGGGTTCACCCCTCCACTTT.

The CDR3 nucleotides read TGTGCCAGTATGGCCCCCCAGGGACAGCCCCAGCATTTT. This translates into CASMAPQGQPQHF. The chain uses TRBV19 and TRBJ1-5; tentative D call: TRBD1 (5 bases). This CDR3 has 13 residues. The germline V gene encodes CDR1 LNHDA and CDR2 SQIVND (reference sequence). Trimming left V 7 bases short and J 7 bases short, with 14 bases between.

This chain's CDR3 is CASSIVGVGSPLHF. In DNA, the CDR3 is TGTGCCAGTAGTATTGTTGGGGTCGGGTCACCCCTCCACTTT. The genes are TRBV19 and TRBJ1-6; D gene unclear. Trimming shortened V by 3 bases and J by 10 bases, and 13 bases separated the two germline ends. CDR3 length: 14 amino acids. The germline V gene encodes CDR1 LNHDA and CDR2 SQIVND (reference sequence).

The V and J genes are TRBV4-1 and TRBJ1-2, with D unclear. The germline V and J ends were trimmed by 5 bases and 4 bases, with 20 bases remaining between them. Looked up from germline, CDR1 is MGHRA and CDR2 is YSYEKL. This CDR3 comprises 16 residues. The CDR3 DNA sequence: TGCGCCAGCAGCAGACCGCGAGGGTGGGAAGCCTATGGCTACACCTTC. Protein product: CASSRPRGWEAYGYTF.

The V and J genes are TRBV10-2 and TRBJ1-6; 9 bases map to TRBD1. The CDR3 contains 15 residues. Germline CDR1 and CDR2: WSHSY and SAAADI. V was pared by 6 bases and J by 7 bases, with 7 bases of the junction left unmatched. The DNA of the CDR3 is TGCGCCAGCAGGGTTTCTGGGACAGGGAATTCACCCCTCCACTTT. Its protein product is CASRVSGTGNSPLHF.

This rearrangement joins TRBV11-1 to TRBJ2-5; D gene uncertain. This CDR3 is built from 12 residues. Between the trimmed V and J ends, which lost 2 bases and 5 bases, there was a span of 6 bases. The germline V gene encodes CDR1 SGHAT and CDR2 FQDESV (reference sequence). The CDR3 DNA sequence: TGTGCCAGCAGCTTATCCCGGGAGACCCAGTACTTC. Residues: CASSLSRETQYF.

This chain joins TRBV12-5 and TRBJ2-2; no clear D gene. Trimming cost V 2 bases and J 6 bases, with 7 bases left between them. Germline V gene lookup returns CDR1 LGHNT and CDR2 FRNRAP. The CDR3 sequence is 13 residues long. In nucleotides, the CDR3 is TGTGCTAGTGGTTTGAGAGTTTCCGGGGAGCTGTTTTTT. Translation: CASGLRVSGELFF.

This clone was seen just once. This sequence joins TRBV28 and TRBJ2-7; weak D call: TRBD2 (6 bases). The germline V gene has CDR1 MDHEN and CDR2 SYDVKM. V was trimmed by 6 bases and J by 4 bases, leaving 13 bases between them. CDR3 size: 13 residues. As DNA, the CDR3 is TGTGCCAGCAGCCCCGGGACTCAGTACGAGCAGTACTTC. Amino acids: CASSPGTQYEQYF.